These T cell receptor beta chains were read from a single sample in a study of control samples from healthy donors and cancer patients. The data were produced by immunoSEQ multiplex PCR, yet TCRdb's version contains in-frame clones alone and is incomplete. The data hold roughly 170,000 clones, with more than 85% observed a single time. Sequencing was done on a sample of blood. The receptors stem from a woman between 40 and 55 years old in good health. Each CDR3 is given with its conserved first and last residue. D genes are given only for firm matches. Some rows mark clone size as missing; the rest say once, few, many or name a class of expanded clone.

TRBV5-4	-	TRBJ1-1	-	CASSTETGGIGEAFF	TGTGCCAGCAGCACCGAGACCGGGGGCATCGGTGAAGCTTTCTTT
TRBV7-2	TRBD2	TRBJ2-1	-	CASSSPPAGGGNEQFF	TGTGCCAGCAGCTCCCCGCCGGCGGGGGGGGGAAATGAGCAGTTCTTC
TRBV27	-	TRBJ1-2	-	CASSLSTGHLYGYTF	TGTGCCAGCAGTTTATCGACAGGACACCTCTATGGCTACACCTTC
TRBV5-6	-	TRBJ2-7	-	CASSLTGSYEQYF	TGTGCCAGCAGCTTGACAGGGTCCTACGAGCAGTACTTC
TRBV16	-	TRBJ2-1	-	CASGPGRVAGEQFF	TGTGCCAGCGGACCGGGCAGGGTGGCCGGTGAGCAGTTCTTC
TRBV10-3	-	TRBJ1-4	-	CAISGGDPEKLFF	TGTGCCATCAGTGGGGGGGACCCTGAAAAACTGTTTTTT
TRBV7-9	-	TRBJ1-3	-	CASSPSGASGNTIYF	TGTGCCAGCAGCCCCAGTGGGGCCTCTGGAAACACCATATATTTT
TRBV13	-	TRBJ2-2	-	CASSLAGGELFF	TGTGCCAGCAGCTTAGCCGGGGGGGAGCTGTTTTTT
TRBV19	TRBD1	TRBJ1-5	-	CASSIAGGSNQPQHF	TGTGCCAGTAGTATTGCAGGGGGGAGCAATCAGCCCCAGCATTTT
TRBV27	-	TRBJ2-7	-	CASSFGGEAYEQYF	TGTGCCAGCAGTTTCGGGGGCGAAGCCTACGAGCAGTACTTC
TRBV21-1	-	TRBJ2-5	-	CASSTEGAPRETQYF	TGTGCCAGCAGCACTGAGGGGGCCCCCCGGGAGACCCAGTACTTC
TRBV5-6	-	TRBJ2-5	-	CASSSPGGRGTQYF	TGTGCCAGCAGCTCCCCCGGGGGGCGGGGGACCCAGTACTTC
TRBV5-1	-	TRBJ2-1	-	CASSLKGDNEQFF	TGCGCCAGCAGCTTGAAGGGGGACAATGAGCAGTTCTTC
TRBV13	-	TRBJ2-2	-	CASSLYSDTGELFF	TGTGCCAGCAGCTTATATTCCGACACCGGGGAGCTGTTTTTT
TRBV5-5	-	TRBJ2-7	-	CASSLVGGRSYEQYF	TGTGCCAGCAGCTTGGTGGGGGGGCGGTCCTACGAGCAGTACTTC
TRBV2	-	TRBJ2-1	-	CASSSVGGGPLAYNEQFF	TGTGCCAGCAGTTCAGTAGGGGGGGGGCCCTTAGCCTACAATGAGCAGTTCTTC
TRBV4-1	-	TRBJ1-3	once	CASSQDSSGNTIYF	TGCGCCAGCAGCCAAGACAGCTCTGGAAACACCATATATTTT
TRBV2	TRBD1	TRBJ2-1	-	CASSLDRGGYNEQFF	TGTGCCAGCAGCCTGGACAGGGGCGGATACAATGAGCAGTTCTTC
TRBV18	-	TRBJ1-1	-	CASSPQGAEAFF	TGTGCCAGCTCACCACAGGGGGCTGAAGCTTTCTTT
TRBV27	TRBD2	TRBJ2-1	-	CASSRTGLKAEQFF	TGTGCCAGCAGCCGAACGGGACTAAAGGCGGAGCAGTTCTTC
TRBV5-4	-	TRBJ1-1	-	CASSFGTRNTEAFF	TGTGCCAGCAGCTTCGGGACGAGGAACACTGAAGCTTTCTTT
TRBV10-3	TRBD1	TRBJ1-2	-	CAISEGPGQGRPRGTF	TGTGCCATCAGTGAGGGACCGGGACAGGGGCGGCCTCGGGGCACCTTC
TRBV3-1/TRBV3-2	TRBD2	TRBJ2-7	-	CASSQGRETYEQYF	TGTGCCAGCAGCCAAGGGCGGGAGACCTACGAGCAGTACTTC
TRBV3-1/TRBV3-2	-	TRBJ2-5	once	CASSRAGTYQETQYF	TGTGCCAGCAGTCGGGCTGGGACGTACCAAGAGACCCAGTACTTC
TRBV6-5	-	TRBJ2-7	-	CASSYSSPGDHEQYF	TGTGCCAGCAGTTACTCTTCCCCAGGGGACCACGAGCAGTACTTC
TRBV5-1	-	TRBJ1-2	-	CASSAAPGLRYGYTF	TGCGCCAGCAGCGCGGCCCCCGGGTTGAGGTATGGCTACACCTTC
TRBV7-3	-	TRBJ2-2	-	CASSLSRVNTGELFF	TGTGCCAGCAGCTTAAGCAGGGTCAACACCGGGGAGCTGTTTTTT
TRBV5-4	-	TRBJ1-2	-	CASQGLYGYTF	TGTGCCAGCCAGGGACTCTATGGCTACACCTTC
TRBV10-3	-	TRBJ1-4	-	CAIRSAGEGEKLFF	TGTGCCATCAGGAGCGCAGGGGAGGGTGAAAAACTGTTTTTT